A selection of T cell receptor beta chains follows, all from one sample in a study of T cell responses to AZD1222 COVID-19 vaccine. Only in-frame clones appear in the TCRdb table, and some are missing; sequencing was by immunoSEQ multiplex PCR. In the table there are some 100,000 clones, over 75% of which are singletons. The source was peripheral blood, collected 28 days after the second AZD1222 dose. The receptors were sampled from an adult who received the AZD1222 COVID-19 vaccine. Each CDR3 is given with its conserved first and last residue. The order of the fields is J gene, V gene, clone size, CDR3 protein. Where a row states a size, it is once, few, many or the class of an expanded clone; other rows omit it.

>TRBJ1-2|TRBV18|NA
CASSPNVTIRYGYTF
>TRBJ1-6|TRBV2|NA
CASSDGRDHSPLHF
>TRBJ1-5|TRBV6-2/TRBV6-3|NA
CASSSRGGSPQHF
>TRBJ1-2|TRBV7-8|NA
CASSRDWGLDGYTF
>TRBJ2-3|TRBV28|NA
CASSNLAGKGTDTQYF
>TRBJ1-1|TRBV18|NA
CASQYRQLNTEAFF
>TRBJ2-1|TRBV6-1|NA
CASSELNEQFF
>TRBJ2-2|TRBV28|NA
CASSPLTGLNTGELFF
>TRBJ1-6|TRBV6-5|NA
CASSYSILGLSPLHF
>TRBJ1-1|TRBV19|NA
CASSTQSEAFF
>TRBJ2-1|TRBV7-8|NA
CASSLRQGTYNEQFF
>TRBJ2-5|TRBV7-2|NA
CASSLMASGRGETQYF
>TRBJ1-3|TRBV5-1|NA
CASSLGVSGNTIYF
>TRBJ1-1|TRBV4-3|NA
CASSQDLKREAFF
>TRBJ2-1|TRBV7-6|NA
CASSSGLAGYNEQFF
>TRBJ1-1|TRBV5-1|NA
CASSYLPDPSKEAFF
>TRBJ2-5|TRBV9|NA
CASNLAGGRIIETQYF
>TRBJ2-1|TRBV24-1|NA
CATSDRGQGAYYNEQFF
>TRBJ2-3|TRBV7-3|once
CASSAPGQEYTDTQYF
>TRBJ1-1|TRBV11-1|NA
CASSFYPGHSAEAFF
>TRBJ1-5|TRBV6-6|NA
CASSPHTREGGGNQPQHF
>TRBJ1-2|TRBV19|NA
CASNPVQGGGYTF
>TRBJ1-2|TRBV6-2/TRBV6-3|NA
CASSYSARDGYTF
>TRBJ1-5|TRBV24-1|NA
CATSDFERGEDNQPQHF
>TRBJ1-2|TRBV6-5|NA
CASSLGQGQGYTF